The 18 T cell receptor beta chains in this list originate from one sample, sequenced in a study of OX40 agonist ivuxolimab in advanced cancers. Sequencing used immunoSEQ multiplex PCR; TCRdb keeps in-frame clones, though not all of them. Here the sample spans some 64,000 clones, 80% to 95% being singletons. Material: CD4+ or CD8+ T cells sorted from blood, obtained in a trial of the OX40 agonist ivuxolimab. Receptors were obtained from an adult with an advanced solid tumor such as melanoma, head and neck, liver or kidney cancer.

V usage is TRBV2 and J usage is TRBJ2-1; 13 bases map to TRBD2. The germline V gene encodes CDR1 SNHLY and CDR2 FYNNEI. Trimming removed 6 bases from V and 9 bases from J; junction bases left unmatched: 5. CDR3 size: 14 residues. The CDR3: CASRRTSGSGEQFF. The CDR3 bases are TGTGCCAGCAGGAGGACTAGCGGGAGTGGTGAGCAGTTCTTC. Supplemented by reference TRBV2 and TRBJ2-1, the full variable domain reads EPEVTQTPSHQVTQMGQEVILRCVPISNHLYFYWYRQILGQKVEFLVSFYNNEISEKSEIFDDQFSVERPDGSNFTLKIRSTKLEDSAMYFCASRRTSGSGEQFFGPGTRLTVL.

CDR3 sequence: CASSLISNRDTQYF. In DNA form, the CDR3 reads TGTGCCAGCAGCTTAATATCGAACCGGGATACGCAGTATTTT. The chain links TRBV11-2 to TRBJ2-3; unclear D gene. Trimming removed 2 bases at V and 6 bases at J, with 12 bases between. The germline CDR1 and CDR2 sequences are SGHAT and FQNNGV. The CDR3 is made up of 14 amino acids.

The chain recombines TRBV28 with TRBJ2-5, with 11 bases lining up with TRBD2. Germline CDR1 and CDR2: MDHEN and SYDVKM. The CDR3 extends over 19 amino acids. V was clipped by 5 bases and J by 5 bases; unmatched bases: 19. The CDR3 region is CASSQPGTSGLLIYETQYF. CDR3 bases: TGTGCCAGCAGTCAACCCGGGACTAGCGGACTACTTATATACGAGACCCAGTACTTC.

The chain has TRBV7-9 and TRBJ1-1, with 7 bases identical to TRBD1. Looked up from germline, CDR1 is SEHNR and CDR2 is FQNEAQ (reference sequence). CDR3 size: 13 residues. V was clipped by 5 bases and J by 4 bases; unmatched bases: 4. For the CDR3, the DNA is TGTGCCAGCAGCCTACAGGGGAGCACTGAAGCTTTCTTT. Translated, it gives CASSLQGSTEAFF.

The V gene is TRBV28, the J gene TRBJ2-7; 9 nucleotides align to TRBD1. CDR3 length equals 14 residues. Unmatched junction bases numbered 8, after V lost 10 bases and J lost 1 base. Per germline, CDR1 MDHEN and CDR2 SYDVKM. The CDR3 sequence is CATRLGQGSYEQYF. DNA for the CDR3: TGTGCCACCAGGCTGGGACAGGGATCCTACGAGCAGTACTTC.

The J gene is TRBJ1-5, the V gene TRBV27; possibly TRBD1 for D (5 bases). CDR1 MNHEY and CDR2 SMNVEV come from the germline V gene (reference sequence). Deletions cut 2 bases from V and 5 bases from J, with 10 bases between. The CDR3 is 14 amino acids. In nucleotides, the CDR3 is TGTGCCAGCAGTTTAAGAGGGGCTTATCAGCCCCAGCATTTT. Its translation is CASSLRGAYQPQHF.

The J gene is TRBJ1-5, the V gene TRBV9; tentatively, D is TRBD1 (5 bases). This CDR3 region has 14 residues. Trimming pared 4 bases from V and 7 bases from J, leaving 15 bases between. From germline, CDR1 is SGDLS and CDR2 YYNGEE. DNA for the CDR3: TGTGCCAGCAGCAACCGGGACGGGCCCCAGCCCCAGCATTTT. This codes for CASSNRDGPQPQHF.

The chain has TRBV4-1 and TRBJ1-5; the D is unclear. The CDR3 runs to 14 residues. With 4 bases removed from V and 2 bases from J, the gap between germline ends came to 9 bases. The germline CDR1 and CDR2 sequences are MGHRA and YSYEKL. CDR3 nucleotide sequence: TGCGCCAGCAGCCCGGCCTTCGGCAATCAGCCCCAGCATTTT. Encoded protein: CASSPAFGNQPQHF.

V and J are TRBV7-9 and TRBJ2-7; D unclear. The CDR3 runs to 13 residues. Germline V gene data show CDR1 as SEHNR and CDR2 as FQNEAQ (reference sequence). V was clipped by 3 bases and J by 0 bases, with 6 bases between them. The CDR3 sequence is CASSFPNSYEQYF. CDR3 DNA sequence: TGTGCCAGCAGCTTTCCCAACTCCTACGAGCAGTACTTC.

For the CDR3, the DNA is TGTGCCAGCAGCCCGGGGACAGGGCTTTTCACAGATACGCAGTATTTT. Translation: CASSPGTGLFTDTQYF. The chain recombines TRBV11-3 with TRBJ2-3; 9 nucleotides match TRBD1. The CDR3 totals 16 residues. Germline-derived CDR1 and CDR2 are SGHNT and YENEEA. The J segment lost 2 bases and the V segment lost 5 bases, leaving 8 bases of the junction unmatched.

The V gene is TRBV6-5, the J gene TRBJ1-5, with TRBD1 as a possible D gene (6 bases). CDR3 length equals 13 residues. Trimming pared 2 bases from V and 7 bases from J, leaving 9 bases between. Germline CDR1 reads MNHEY; CDR2 reads SVGAGI. The CDR3 loop reads CASSYLRGQPQHF. CDR3 sequence (DNA): TGTGCCAGCAGTTACCTAAGGGGGCAGCCCCAGCATTTT.

The rearrangement links TRBV29-1 to TRBJ1-5, with 8 bases identical to TRBD1. CDR3 length: 14 amino acids. Germline assignment: CDR1 SQVTM and CDR2 ANQGSEA. J lost 0 bases, V lost 6 bases, and 4 bases had no gene match. The CDR3 reads CSVGDRSSNQPQHF. The CDR3 nucleotides read TGCAGCGTGGGGGACAGGTCTAGCAATCAGCCCCAGCATTTT.

The chain carries TRBV5-5 and TRBJ2-2; tentatively, D is TRBD1 (6 bases). The CDR3 has 16 residues. Germline V gene data show CDR1 as SGHKS and CDR2 as YYEKEE (reference sequence). Trimming stripped 2 bases from V and 5 bases from J, with 16 bases between. This CDR3 reads CASSFPVRGTTGELFF. In nucleotides, the CDR3 is TGTGCCAGCAGCTTTCCCGTCAGGGGAACGACCGGGGAGCTGTTTTTT.

This chain connects TRBV28 to TRBJ1-5, with D maybe TRBD1 (5 bases). CDR3 size: 15 residues. CDR1 and CDR2 (germline): MDHEN, SYDVKM. V was pared by 2 bases and J by 0 bases, with 8 bases between. CDR3: CASSLGGNSNQPQHF. The CDR3 DNA is TGTGCCAGCAGTTTAGGGGGGAATAGCAATCAGCCCCAGCATTTT.

The chain joins TRBV28 to TRBJ2-3, with D maybe TRBD1 (6 bases). This CDR3 has 15 amino acids. Germline V CDR1 and CDR2: MDHEN, SYDVKM. The germline V and J ends were trimmed by 6 bases and 6 bases, with 19 bases remaining between them. The CDR3 DNA reads as TGTGCCAGCAGGCAAACAGGGTCATCAATGGATACGCAGTATTTT. It yields the protein CASRQTGSSMDTQYF.

This chain joins TRBV6-4 and TRBJ2-3, with 9 bases identical to TRBD1. Trimming took 5 bases from V and 3 from J; bases not matched to a gene: 3. The CDR3 covers 14 residues. CDR1 and CDR2 from the germline V gene are MRHNA and SNTAGT. The CDR3: CASSKTGGTDTQYF. As DNA, the CDR3 is TGTGCCAGCAGTAAGACAGGGGGTACAGATACGCAGTATTTT.

The chain joins TRBV6-5 to TRBJ1-1; D is unclear. The CDR3 has 16 amino acids. Germline values: CDR1 MNHEY, CDR2 SVGAGI. V dropped 2 bases and J dropped 0 bases, with 13 bases sitting between them. CDR3 sequence reads: CASSYDRTLMNTEAFF. In DNA, the CDR3 is TGTGCCAGCAGTTACGATAGAACACTAATGAACACTGAAGCTTTCTTT.

The V call is TRBV25-1, the J call TRBJ1-2; D call uncertain. There are 14 residues in the CDR3. Germline V lookup: CDR1 MGHDK, CDR2 SYGVNS. V was pared by 2 bases and J by 1 base, with 8 bases between. The CDR3 nucleotides are TGTGCCAGCAGTGAACCCCACAGTAACTATGGCTACACCTTC. It yields the protein CASSEPHSNYGYTF.